Here is one TCR beta chain with its context. The antigen is unknown. This specimen comes from a study of OX40 agonist ivuxolimab in advanced cancers. Overall study results and limits: Expanded peripheral T-cell antigen specificity went undetermined.

Profiling relied on immunoSEQ multiplex PCR, and the TCRdb table lists in-frame clones only, not all of them. The data show 66,000 or so clones, approximately 86% seen once. The V gene lost 5 bases and the J gene lost 5 bases, with 12 bases spanning the gap. The CDR3 has 13 residues. CDR1 and CDR2 (germline): SGHTA, FQGTGA. The clonotype was recovered from an adult with an advanced solid tumor such as melanoma, head and neck, liver or kidney cancer. V usage is TRBV7-3 and J usage is TRBJ2-5; a possible D gene is TRBD2 (6 bases). The material sequenced was CD4+ or CD8+ T cells sorted from blood, taken in a trial of the OX40 agonist ivuxolimab. The CDR3 nucleotides read TGTGCCAGCAGCCGGACTATCCGGGAGACCCAGTACTTC. Protein: CASSRTIRETQYF.